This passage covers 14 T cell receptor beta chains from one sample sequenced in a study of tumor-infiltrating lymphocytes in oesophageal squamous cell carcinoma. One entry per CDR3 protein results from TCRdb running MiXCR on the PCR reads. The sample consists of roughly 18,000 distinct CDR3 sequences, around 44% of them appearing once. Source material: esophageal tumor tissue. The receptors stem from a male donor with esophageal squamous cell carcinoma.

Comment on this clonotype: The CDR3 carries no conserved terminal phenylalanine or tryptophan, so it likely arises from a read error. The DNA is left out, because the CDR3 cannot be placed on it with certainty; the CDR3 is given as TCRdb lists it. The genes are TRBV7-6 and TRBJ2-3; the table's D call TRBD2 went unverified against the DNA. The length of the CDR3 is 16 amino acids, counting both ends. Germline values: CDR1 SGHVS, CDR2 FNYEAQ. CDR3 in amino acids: CASSAYASGGEIRSIL.

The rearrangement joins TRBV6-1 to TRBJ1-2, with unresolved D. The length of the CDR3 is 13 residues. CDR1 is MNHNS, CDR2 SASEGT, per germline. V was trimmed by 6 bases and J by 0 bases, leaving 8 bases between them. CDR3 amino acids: CASRREANYGYTF. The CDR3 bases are TGTGCCAGCAGACGGGAAGCTAACTATGGCTACACCTTC.

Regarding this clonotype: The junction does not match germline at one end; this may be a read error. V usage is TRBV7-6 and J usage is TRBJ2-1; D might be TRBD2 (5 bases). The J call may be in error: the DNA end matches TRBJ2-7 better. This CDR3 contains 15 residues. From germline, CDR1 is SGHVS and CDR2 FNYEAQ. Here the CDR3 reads CASSLALTGTDTQYF. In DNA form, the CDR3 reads TGTGCTAGCAGCTTAGCGCTGACTGGCACAGATACGCAGTACTTC.

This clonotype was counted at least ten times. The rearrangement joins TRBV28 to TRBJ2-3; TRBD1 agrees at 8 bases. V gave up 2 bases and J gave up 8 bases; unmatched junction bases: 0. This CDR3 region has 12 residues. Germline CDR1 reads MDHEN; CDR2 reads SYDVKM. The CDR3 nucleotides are TGTGCCAGCAGTTTAGACAGGGGTACGCAGTATTTT. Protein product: CASSLDRGTQYF.

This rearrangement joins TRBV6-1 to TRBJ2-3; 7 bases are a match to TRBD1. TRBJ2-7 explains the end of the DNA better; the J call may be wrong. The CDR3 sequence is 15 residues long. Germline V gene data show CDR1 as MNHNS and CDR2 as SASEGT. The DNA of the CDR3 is TGTGCCAGCAGTGAAGCGAGGACAGGACCCTACGAGCAGTACTTC. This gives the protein CASSEARTGPYEQYF.

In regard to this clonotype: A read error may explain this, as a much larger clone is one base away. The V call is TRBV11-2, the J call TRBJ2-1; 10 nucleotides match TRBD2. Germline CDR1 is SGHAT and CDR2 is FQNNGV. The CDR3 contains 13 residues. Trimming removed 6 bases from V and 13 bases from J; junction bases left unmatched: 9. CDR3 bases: TGTGCCAGCAGTCCCACTAGCGGGGCGACTCAGTTCTTC. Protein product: CASSPTSGATQFF.

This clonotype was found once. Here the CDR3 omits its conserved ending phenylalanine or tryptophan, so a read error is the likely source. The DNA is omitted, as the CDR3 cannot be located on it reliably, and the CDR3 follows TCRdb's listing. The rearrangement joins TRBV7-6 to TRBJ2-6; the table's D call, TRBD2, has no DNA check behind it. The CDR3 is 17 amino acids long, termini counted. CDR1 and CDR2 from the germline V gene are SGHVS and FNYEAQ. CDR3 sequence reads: CASSLLAGGPNEQFFGA.

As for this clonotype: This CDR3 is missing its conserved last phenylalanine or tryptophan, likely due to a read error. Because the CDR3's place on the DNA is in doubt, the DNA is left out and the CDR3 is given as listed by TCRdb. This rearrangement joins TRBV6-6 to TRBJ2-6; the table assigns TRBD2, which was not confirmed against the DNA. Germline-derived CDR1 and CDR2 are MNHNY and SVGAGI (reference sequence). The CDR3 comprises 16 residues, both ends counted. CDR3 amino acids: CASSPGLSTYEQFFGP.

This chain's CDR3 is CASSDSIAYEQYF. The CDR3 coding sequence is TGCGCCAGCAGTGATTCCATAGCCTACGAGCAGTACTTC. V and J are TRBV10-2 and TRBJ2-5; D unclear. TRBJ2-7 explains the end of the DNA better; the J call may be wrong. The germline V gene has CDR1 WSHSY and CDR2 SAAADI. There are 13 residues in the CDR3.

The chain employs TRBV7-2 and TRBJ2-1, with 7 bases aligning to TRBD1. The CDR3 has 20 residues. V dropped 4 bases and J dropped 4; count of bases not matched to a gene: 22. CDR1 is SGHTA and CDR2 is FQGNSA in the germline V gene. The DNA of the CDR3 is TGTGCCAGCAGCTCCACCACTCCCGGACAGGCAATCTTCACATACAATGAGCAGTTCTTC. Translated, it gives CASSSTTPGQAIFTYNEQFF. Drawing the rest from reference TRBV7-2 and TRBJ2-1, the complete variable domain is GAGVSQSPSNKVTEKGKDVELRCDPISGHTALYWYRQSLGQGLEFLIYFQGNSAPDKSGLPSDRFSAERTGGSVSTLTIQRTQQEDSAVYLCASSSTTPGQAIFTYNEQFFGPGTRLTVL.

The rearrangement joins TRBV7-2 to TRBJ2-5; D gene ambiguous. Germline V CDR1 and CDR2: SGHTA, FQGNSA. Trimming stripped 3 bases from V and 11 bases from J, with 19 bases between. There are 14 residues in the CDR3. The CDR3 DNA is TGTGCCAGCAGCTTGTGGGTAGGCACAGATACGCAGTACTTC. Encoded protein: CASSLWVGTDTQYF.

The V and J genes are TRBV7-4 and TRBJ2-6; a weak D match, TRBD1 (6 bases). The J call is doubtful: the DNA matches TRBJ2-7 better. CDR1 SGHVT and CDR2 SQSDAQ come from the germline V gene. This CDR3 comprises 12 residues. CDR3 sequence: CASSPRGYEQYF. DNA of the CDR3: TGTGCCAGCAGCCCCAGGGGCTACGAGCAGTACTTC.

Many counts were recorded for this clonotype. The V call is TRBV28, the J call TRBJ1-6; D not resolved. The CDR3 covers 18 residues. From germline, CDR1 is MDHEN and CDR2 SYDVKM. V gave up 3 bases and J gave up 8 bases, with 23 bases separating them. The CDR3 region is CASSFPRNKDYNHSPLHF. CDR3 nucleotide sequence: TGTGCCAGCAGTTTCCCTCGGAATAAAGACTATAATCATTCACCCCTCCACTTT.

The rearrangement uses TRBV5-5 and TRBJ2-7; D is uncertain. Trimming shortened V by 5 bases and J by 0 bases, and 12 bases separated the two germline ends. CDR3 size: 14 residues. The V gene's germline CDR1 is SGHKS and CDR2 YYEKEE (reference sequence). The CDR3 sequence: CASSSVDGSYEQYF. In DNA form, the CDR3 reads TGTGCCAGCAGTTCCGTGGACGGCTCCTACGAGCAGTACTTC.